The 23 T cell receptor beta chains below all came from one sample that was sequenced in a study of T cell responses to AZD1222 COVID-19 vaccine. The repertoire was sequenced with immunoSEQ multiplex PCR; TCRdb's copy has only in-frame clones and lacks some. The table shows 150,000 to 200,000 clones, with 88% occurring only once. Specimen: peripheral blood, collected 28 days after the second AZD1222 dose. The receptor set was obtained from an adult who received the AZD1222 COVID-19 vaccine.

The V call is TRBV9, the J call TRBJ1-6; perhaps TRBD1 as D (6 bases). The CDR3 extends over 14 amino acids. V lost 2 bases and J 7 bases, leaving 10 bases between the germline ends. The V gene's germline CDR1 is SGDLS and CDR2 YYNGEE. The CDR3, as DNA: TGTGCCAGCAGCGTGGGGGGCCTGAATTCACCCCTCCACTTT. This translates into CASSVGGLNSPLHF.

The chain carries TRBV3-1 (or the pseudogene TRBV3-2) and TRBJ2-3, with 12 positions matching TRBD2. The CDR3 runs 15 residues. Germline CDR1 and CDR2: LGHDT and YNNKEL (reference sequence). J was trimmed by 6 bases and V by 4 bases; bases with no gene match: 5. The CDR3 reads CASSPSGGAYDTQYF. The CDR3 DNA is TGTGCCAGCAGCCCTAGCGGGGGGGCCTACGATACGCAGTATTTT.

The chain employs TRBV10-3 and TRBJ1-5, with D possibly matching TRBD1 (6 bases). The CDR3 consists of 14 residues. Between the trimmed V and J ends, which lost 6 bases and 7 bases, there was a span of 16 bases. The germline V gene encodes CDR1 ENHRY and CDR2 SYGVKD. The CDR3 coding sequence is TGTGCCATCAGAGCACAGGGAGGTGGACAGCCCCAGCATTTT. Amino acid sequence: CAIRAQGGGQPQHF.

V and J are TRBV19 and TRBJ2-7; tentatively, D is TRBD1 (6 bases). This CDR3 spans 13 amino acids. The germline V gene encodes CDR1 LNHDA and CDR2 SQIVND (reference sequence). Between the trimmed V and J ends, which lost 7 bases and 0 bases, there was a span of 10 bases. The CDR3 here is CASMGDTSYEQYF. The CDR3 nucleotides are TGTGCCAGTATGGGGGACACCTCCTACGAGCAGTACTTC.

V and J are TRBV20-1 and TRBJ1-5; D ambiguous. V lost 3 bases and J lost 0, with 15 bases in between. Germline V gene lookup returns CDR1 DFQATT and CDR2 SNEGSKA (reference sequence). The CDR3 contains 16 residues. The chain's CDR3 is CSASRPGDLSNQPQHF. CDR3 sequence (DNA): TGCAGTGCTAGTAGGCCAGGAGATCTTAGCAATCAGCCCCAGCATTTT.

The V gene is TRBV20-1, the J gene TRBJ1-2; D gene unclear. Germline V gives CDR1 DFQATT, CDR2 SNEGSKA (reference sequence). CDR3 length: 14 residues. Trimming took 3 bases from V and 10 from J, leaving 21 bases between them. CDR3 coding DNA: TGCAGTGCTAGTTTGCGGGGAAACGATGCCTTCTACACCTTC. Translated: CSASLRGNDAFYTF.

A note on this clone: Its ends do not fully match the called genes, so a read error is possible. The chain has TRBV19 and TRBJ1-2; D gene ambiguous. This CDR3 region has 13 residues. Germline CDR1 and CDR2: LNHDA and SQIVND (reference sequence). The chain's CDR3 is CASSTRAGSSSLF. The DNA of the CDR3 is TGTGCCAGTAGTACCCGGGCCGGTTCCTCTTCTCTATTC.

Here the CDR3 DNA reads TGTGCTAGTGGACACGGAAATCGCCACGAGCAGTACTTC. Protein product: CASGHGNRHEQYF. The gene calls are TRBV12-5 and TRBJ2-7; D remains unclear. Trimming removed 6 bases at V and 5 bases at J, with 14 bases between. The CDR3 extends over 13 amino acids. The V gene's germline CDR1 is LGHNT and CDR2 FRNRAP.

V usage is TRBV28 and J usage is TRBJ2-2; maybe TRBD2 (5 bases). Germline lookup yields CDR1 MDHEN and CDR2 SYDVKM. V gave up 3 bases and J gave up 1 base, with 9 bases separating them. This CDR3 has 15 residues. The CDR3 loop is CASSLAGVNTGELFF. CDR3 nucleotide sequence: TGTGCCAGCAGTTTGGCCGGGGTGAACACCGGGGAGCTGTTTTTT.

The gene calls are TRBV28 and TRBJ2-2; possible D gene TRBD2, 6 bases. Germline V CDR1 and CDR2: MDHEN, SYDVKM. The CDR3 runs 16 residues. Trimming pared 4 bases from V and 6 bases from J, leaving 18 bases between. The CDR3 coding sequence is TGTGCCAGCAGTTCCCATACCGGGGGTAGTGCCGGGGAGCTGTTTTTT. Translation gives CASSSHTGGSAGELFF. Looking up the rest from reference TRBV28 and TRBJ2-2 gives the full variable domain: DVKVTQSSRYLVKRTGEKVFLECVQDMDHENMFWYRQDPGLGLRLIYFSYDVKMKEKGDIPEGYSVSREKKERFSLILESASTNQTSMYLCASSSHTGGSAGELFFGEGSRLTVL.

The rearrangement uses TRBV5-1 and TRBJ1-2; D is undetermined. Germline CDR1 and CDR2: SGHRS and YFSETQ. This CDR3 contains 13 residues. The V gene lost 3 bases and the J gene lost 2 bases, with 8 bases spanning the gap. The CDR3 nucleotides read TGCGCCAGCAGCTCCCCGGGGAACTATGGCTACACCTTC. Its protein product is CASSSPGNYGYTF.

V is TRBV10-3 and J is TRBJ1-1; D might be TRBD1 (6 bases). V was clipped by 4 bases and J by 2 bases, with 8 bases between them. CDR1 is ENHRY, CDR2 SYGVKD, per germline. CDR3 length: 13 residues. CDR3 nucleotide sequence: TGTGCCATCAGTGGGACAGTCAACACTGAAGCTTTCTTT. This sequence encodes CAISGTVNTEAFF.

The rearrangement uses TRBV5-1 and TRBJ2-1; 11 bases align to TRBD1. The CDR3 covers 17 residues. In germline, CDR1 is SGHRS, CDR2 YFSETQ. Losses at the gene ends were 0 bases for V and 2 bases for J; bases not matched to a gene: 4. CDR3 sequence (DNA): TGCGCCAGCAGCTTGGAAGGACAGGGGGCAGCCTACAATGAGCAGTTCTTC. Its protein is CASSLEGQGAAYNEQFF.

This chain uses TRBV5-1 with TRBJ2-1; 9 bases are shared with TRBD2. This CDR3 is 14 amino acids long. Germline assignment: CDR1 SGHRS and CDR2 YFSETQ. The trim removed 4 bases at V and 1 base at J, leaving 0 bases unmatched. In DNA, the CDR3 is TGCGCCAGCAGCGGACTAGCGTCCTACAATGAGCAGTTCTTC. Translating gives CASSGLASYNEQFF.

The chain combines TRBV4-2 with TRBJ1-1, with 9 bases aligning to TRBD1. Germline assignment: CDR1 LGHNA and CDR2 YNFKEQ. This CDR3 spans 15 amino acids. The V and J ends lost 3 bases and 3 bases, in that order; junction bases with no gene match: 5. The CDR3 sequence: CASSQGNRGHTEAFF. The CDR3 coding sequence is TGTGCCAGCAGCCAGGGGAACAGGGGGCACACTGAAGCTTTCTTT.

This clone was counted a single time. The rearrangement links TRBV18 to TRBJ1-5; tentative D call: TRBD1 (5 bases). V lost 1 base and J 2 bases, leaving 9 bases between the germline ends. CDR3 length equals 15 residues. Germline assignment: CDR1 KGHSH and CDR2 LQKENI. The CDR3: CASSPRGPGNQPQHF. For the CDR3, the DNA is TGTGCCAGCTCACCACGGGGACCCGGCAATCAGCCCCAGCATTTT. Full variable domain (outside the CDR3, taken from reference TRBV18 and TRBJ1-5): NAGVMQNPRHLVRRRGQEARLRCSPMKGHSHVYWYRQLPEEGLKFMVYLQKENIIDESGMPKERFSAEFPKEGPSILRIQQVVRGDSAAYFCASSPRGPGNQPQHFGDGTRLSIL.

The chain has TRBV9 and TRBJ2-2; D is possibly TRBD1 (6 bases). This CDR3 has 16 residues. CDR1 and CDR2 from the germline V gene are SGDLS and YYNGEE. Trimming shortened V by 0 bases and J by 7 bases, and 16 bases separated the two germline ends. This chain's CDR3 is CASSVATGIQGGELFF. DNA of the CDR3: TGTGCCAGCAGCGTAGCTACGGGAATACAGGGCGGGGAGCTGTTTTTT.

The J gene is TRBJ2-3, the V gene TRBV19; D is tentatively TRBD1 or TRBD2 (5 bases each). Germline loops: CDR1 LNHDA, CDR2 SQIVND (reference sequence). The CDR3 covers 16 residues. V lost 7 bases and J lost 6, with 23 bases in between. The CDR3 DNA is TGTGCCAGTACCCTCGGGGCTTGGGGTGATTCGGATACGCAGTATTTT. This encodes CASTLGAWGDSDTQYF.

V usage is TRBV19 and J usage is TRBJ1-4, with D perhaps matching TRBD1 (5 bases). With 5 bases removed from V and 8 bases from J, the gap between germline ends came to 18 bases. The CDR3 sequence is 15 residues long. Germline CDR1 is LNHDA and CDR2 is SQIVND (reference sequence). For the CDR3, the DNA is TGTGCCAGTAGTTCTACCAGGGCCCTTGTCGAAAAACTGTTTTTT. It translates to CASSSTRALVEKLFF.

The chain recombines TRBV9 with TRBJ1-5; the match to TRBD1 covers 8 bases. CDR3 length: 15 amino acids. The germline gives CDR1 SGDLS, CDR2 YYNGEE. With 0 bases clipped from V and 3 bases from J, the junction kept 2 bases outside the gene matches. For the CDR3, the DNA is TGTGCCAGCAGCGTAGGACAGGGGTACAATCAGCCCCAGCATTTT. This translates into CASSVGQGYNQPQHF.

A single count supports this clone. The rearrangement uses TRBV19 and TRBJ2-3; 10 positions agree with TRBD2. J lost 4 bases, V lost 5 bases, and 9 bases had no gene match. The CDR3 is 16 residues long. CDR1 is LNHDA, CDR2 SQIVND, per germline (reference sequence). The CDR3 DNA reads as TGTGCCAGTAGTGCCCCTCCGGGACTAGCGTCAGATACGCAGTATTTT. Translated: CASSAPPGLASDTQYF.

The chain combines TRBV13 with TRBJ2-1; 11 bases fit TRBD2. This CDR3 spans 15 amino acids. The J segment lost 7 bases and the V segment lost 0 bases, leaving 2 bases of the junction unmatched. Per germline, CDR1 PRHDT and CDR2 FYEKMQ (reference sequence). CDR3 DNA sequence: TGTGCCAGCAGCTTAGGGACTAGCGGGAAAAATGAGCAGTTCTTC. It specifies CASSLGTSGKNEQFF.

Here the CDR3 reads CASSGSGVYGYTF. The CDR3 DNA is TGTGCCAGTAGTGGGTCCGGAGTCTATGGCTACACCTTC. The V call is TRBV19, the J call TRBJ1-2; no clear D gene. Germline V lookup: CDR1 LNHDA, CDR2 SQIVND (reference sequence). Trimming took off 5 bases at V and 4 bases at J, with 11 bases between the two ends. There are 13 residues in the CDR3. The whole variable domain, remainder taken from reference TRBV19 and TRBJ1-2, is DGGITQSPKYLFRKEGQNVTLSCEQNLNHDAMYWYRQDPGQGLRLIYYSQIVNDFQKGDIAEGYSVSREKKESFPLTVTSAQKNPTAFYLCASSGSGVYGYTFGSGTRLTVV.